This entry lists 19 T cell receptor beta chains sequenced from one sample in a study of T-cell memory formation after mild COVID-19. TCRdb re-analysed the 5' RACE reads in MiXCR, keeping a single row per CDR3 protein. Among under 550,000 distinct CDR3 sequences listed, 18% were seen once. The specimen was PBMCs or a T cell subset sorted from them (not recorded which). The source is an adult woman who had mild COVID-19 (a few samples of this study predate the infection). Cell type and time point are not known.

This clonotype was counted many times. CDR3 DNA: TGCAGTGCTAGGTGGAGGACTAGCGGCGATGAGCAGTTCTTC. It encodes CSARWRTSGDEQFF. This chain joins TRBV20-1 and TRBJ2-1; the match to TRBD2 covers 10 bases. The CDR3 totals 14 residues. Germline CDR1 and CDR2: DFQATT and SNEGSKA (reference sequence). With 3 bases clipped from V and 8 bases from J, the junction kept 7 bases outside the gene matches.

In its sample, this clonotype was seen many times. V is TRBV4-1 and J is TRBJ2-7, with D uncertain. Trimming pared 0 bases from V and 3 bases from J, leaving 6 bases between. The CDR3 loop spans 13 amino acids. Germline CDR1 MGHRA, CDR2 YSYEKL. CDR3 sequence: CASSQERIYEQYF. CDR3 DNA sequence: TGCGCCAGCAGCCAAGAGCGAATCTACGAGCAGTACTTC.

V usage is TRBV20-1 and J usage is TRBJ2-6; D might be TRBD2 (6 bases). CDR3 length equals 15 residues. Germline lookup yields CDR1 DFQATT and CDR2 SNEGSKA (reference sequence). The ends were cut back, 5 bases at V and 4 bases at J, with 15 bases in the middle. CDR3 loop: CSAPGGESGANVLTF. The CDR3 nucleotides read TGCAGTGCTCCCGGCGGGGAATCCGGGGCCAACGTCCTGACTTTC.

This clonotype was seen ten or more times. The CDR3 region has the DNA TGTGCCAGCAGTTACTACGACAGGGTGGCGCAGTTCTTC. It is translated as CASSYYDRVAQFF. This rearrangement joins TRBV6-6 to TRBJ2-1, with 7 bases aligning to TRBD1. The CDR3 loop spans 13 amino acids. The ends lost 1 base at V and 12 bases at J; junction bases unmatched: 6. The germline V gene encodes CDR1 MNHNY and CDR2 SVGAGI (reference sequence).

A few counts support this clonotype. The rearrangement joins TRBV2 to TRBJ1-5; 8 bases are a match to TRBD1. V lost 6 bases, J lost 4 bases, and 11 bases stayed unmatched. The CDR3 length is 16 residues. Germline lookup yields CDR1 SNHLY and CDR2 FYNNEI. The CDR3 is CASRGGGTGKNQPQHF. Written as DNA, the CDR3 is TGTGCCAGCAGGGGGGGAGGGACAGGAAAAAATCAGCCCCAGCATTTT. Variable domain in full (rest from reference TRBV2 and TRBJ1-5): EPEVTQTPSHQVTQMGQEVILRCVPISNHLYFYWYRQILGQKVEFLVSFYNNEISEKSEIFDDQFSVERPDGSNFTLKIRSTKLEDSAMYFCASRGGGTGKNQPQHFGDGTRLSIL.

A few counts support this clonotype. The chain links TRBV18 to TRBJ1-4, with D possibly matching TRBD1 (5 bases). Germline CDR1 is KGHSH and CDR2 is LQKENI. V was trimmed by 5 bases and J by 8 bases, leaving 18 bases between them. The CDR3 has 15 amino acids. CDR3 protein: CASSGPGTIDEKLFF. The CDR3 nucleotides read TGTGCCAGCTCAGGTCCCGGGACGATAGACGAAAAACTGTTTTTT.

This clonotype was recorded once. The chain has TRBV20-1 and TRBJ1-5; 7 positions agree with TRBD1. CDR3 length: 15 residues. V lost 0 bases, J lost 7 bases, and 9 bases stayed unmatched. Germline CDR1 is DFQATT and CDR2 is SNEGSKA (reference sequence). CDR3 sequence reads: CSARDPTGAGQPQHF. Written as DNA, the CDR3 is TGCAGTGCTAGAGATCCTACAGGGGCAGGGCAGCCCCAGCATTTT.

The chain employs TRBV5-1 and TRBJ2-3, with 8 bases lining up with TRBD1. The germline V gene encodes CDR1 SGHRS and CDR2 YFSETQ. The CDR3 sequence is 16 residues long. Losses at the gene ends were 6 bases for V and 2 bases for J; bases not matched to a gene: 11. The CDR3 protein is CASIEGQGKSTDTQYF. CDR3 DNA sequence: TGCGCCAGCATCGAAGGACAGGGCAAGTCCACAGATACGCAGTATTTT. Complete variable domain (other parts from reference TRBV5-1 and TRBJ2-3): KAGVTQTPRYLIKTRGQQVTLSCSPISGHRSVSWYQQTPGQGLQFLFEYFSETQRNKGNFPGRFSGRQFSNSRSEMNVSTLELGDSALYLCASIEGQGKSTDTQYFGPGTRLTVL.

The chain recombines TRBV12-3 or TRBV12-4 with TRBJ2-7; 7 positions agree with TRBD1. Trimming removed 8 bases from V and 2 bases from J; junction bases left unmatched: 9. The CDR3 has 14 residues. The CDR3 sequence: CASRDSRDPYEQYF. The CDR3 nucleotides are TGTGCCAGCCGGGACAGTAGAGACCCCTACGAGCAGTACTTC.

This clonotype was seen more than once but under ten times. The CDR3 sequence is CASSKQGADNSPLHF. DNA for the CDR3: TGTGCCAGCAGTAAGCAGGGGGCGGATAATTCACCCCTCCACTTT. The gene calls are TRBV6-1 and TRBJ1-6; 8 bases line up with TRBD1. J lost 5 bases, V lost 5 bases, and 5 bases had no gene match. Germline values: CDR1 MNHNS, CDR2 SASEGT. The CDR3 covers 15 residues.

This clonotype was seen many times. The CDR3 here is CASIPRRRATSTDTQYF. The CDR3 DNA is TGTGCCAGCATCCCCAGGAGACGGGCGACTAGCACAGATACGCAGTATTTT. V usage is TRBV12-3 or TRBV12-4 and J usage is TRBJ2-3; no firm D call. Trimming removed 7 bases from V and 0 bases from J, with 20 bases in between. The CDR3 is 17 residues long.

This clonotype has just a few counts. V is TRBV30 and J is TRBJ1-6, with 10 positions matching TRBD1. The V gene end was trimmed by 2 bases and the J gene end by 8 bases; junction bases not matched to a gene: 6. The CDR3 totals 15 residues. Germline V gene lookup returns CDR1 GTSNPN and CDR2 SVGIG (reference sequence). In DNA, the CDR3 is TGTGCCTGGAGTAACCGGGACAGGGGAGATTCACCCCTCCACTTT. It encodes CAWSNRDRGDSPLHF.

Many counts were recorded for this clonotype. The chain uses TRBV7-2 and TRBJ2-5, with D possibly called TRBD1 or TRBD2 (6 bases each). This CDR3 spans 16 amino acids. Trimming stripped 2 bases from V and 0 bases from J, with 13 bases between. CDR1 SGHTA and CDR2 FQGNSA come from the germline V gene. The CDR3 sequence is CASSLYWGANQETQYF. CDR3 DNA sequence: TGTGCCAGCAGCTTATACTGGGGGGCGAACCAAGAGACCCAGTACTTC.

A remark on this clonotype: This CDR3 fails to terminate in the conserved phenylalanine or tryptophan, so it likely reflects a read error. The V and J genes are TRBV2 and TRBJ2-7, with a tentative D call TRBD2 (6 bases). Germline V gene lookup returns CDR1 SNHLY and CDR2 FYNNEI. This CDR3 has 13 residues. The CDR3 loop reads CASGERGGYEQYL. Here the CDR3 DNA reads TGTGCCAGCGGTGAGAGGGGAGGCTACGAGCAGTACTTA.

The chain carries TRBV7-6 and TRBJ1-1; unclear D gene. There are 15 residues in the CDR3. CDR1 is SGHVS and CDR2 is FNYEAQ in the germline V gene. Trimming took off 1 base at V and 6 bases at J, with 15 bases between the two ends. CDR3 residues: CASSLETDPISEAFF. The CDR3 DNA reads TGTGCCAGCAGCTTAGAGACGGATCCCATTTCTGAAGCTTTCTTT.

V is TRBV12-3 or TRBV12-4 and J is TRBJ1-5; D is undetermined. Trimming shortened V by 0 bases and J by 0 bases, and 6 bases separated the two germline ends. The CDR3 sequence is 15 residues long. For the CDR3, the DNA is TGTGCCAGCAGTTTAGCGGCGGTTAGCAATCAGCCCCAGCATTTT. It specifies CASSLAAVSNQPQHF.

The rearrangement joins TRBV4-3 to TRBJ2-1; TRBD2 might be the D (6 bases). Germline values: CDR1 LGHNA, CDR2 YSLEER. The CDR3 extends over 18 amino acids. Trimming removed 1 base from V and 8 bases from J, with 24 bases in between. CDR3 region: CASSQVGDPLSGDHEQFF. CDR3 DNA sequence: TGCGCCAGCAGCCAAGTAGGAGACCCACTATCGGGAGATCATGAGCAGTTCTTC.

Concerning this clonotype: A much larger clone differs from this one at a single base, so this may be a read error. The genes are TRBV4-1 and TRBJ2-1; TRBD1 agrees at 10 bases. Per germline, CDR1 MGHRA and CDR2 YSYEKL. This CDR3 comprises 15 residues. The CDR3 is CASGHTGTGVNEQFF. The CDR3 bases are TGCGCCAGCGGCCACACCGGGACAGGGGTCAATGAGCAGTTCTTC.

This clonotype has more than one count but fewer than ten. The chain carries TRBV7-2 and TRBJ2-3; 14 positions match TRBD2. Germline trimming cut 5 bases from V and 4 bases from J; bases unmatched to any gene: 5. Germline CDR1 reads SGHTA; CDR2 reads FQGNSA. CDR3 size: 16 residues. As DNA, the CDR3 is TGTGCCAGCAGCCCGACTAGCGGGGGGGCTTCAGATACGCAGTATTTT. This encodes CASSPTSGGASDTQYF.